The source of this T cell receptor beta chain is a study of T-cell reconstitution after alpha-beta-depleted transplantation in children. This clonotype has ten or more counts. The library targeted TCRbeta and was prepared with unique molecular identifiers. TCRdb reanalysed the PCR reads using MiXCR and keeps one entry per CDR3 protein. The repertoire includes around 450,000 distinct CDR3 sequences, around 46% of them detected once, and 25% to 30% sits in the top ten. This receptor was obtained from a girl aged 2 to 10 with aplastic anemia, due to receive a stem cell transplant. The sample here was PBMCs, taken before TCRalphabeta/CD19-depleted stem cell transplant.

CDR3 sequence: CASSLEAGTGANVLTF. As DNA, the CDR3 is TGCGCCAGCAGCTTGGAAGCGGGAACTGGGGCCAACGTCCTGACTTTC. J is TRBJ2-6 and V is TRBV5-1; 7 bases are shared with TRBD2. Germline values: CDR1 SGHRS, CDR2 YFSETQ. Unmatched junction bases numbered 2, after V lost 0 bases and J lost 2 bases. The CDR3 covers 16 residues.